The 6 T cell receptor beta chains presented below share a single source sample, sequenced in a study of shared clonotypes between healthy human individuals. CD45RO-negative cells were positively selected for CCR7, leaving out terminally differentiated effector memory CD45RA+ cells. Method: immunoSEQ multiplex PCR; TCRdb's copy keeps in-frame clones and lacks some. The sample carries almost 700,000 clones, about 92% recorded once. Sequencing was done on a sample of naive CD8+ T cells sorted from blood. These receptors originate from a man aged 25 to 40 in good health.

The J gene is TRBJ2-1, the V gene TRBV10-3; tentative D call: TRBD1 (5 bases). The CDR3 has 14 residues. In germline, CDR1 is ENHRY, CDR2 SYGVKD. V gave up 2 bases and J gave up 4 bases, with 9 bases separating them. The CDR3 here is CAISEVKGYNEQFF. DNA of the CDR3: TGTGCCATCAGTGAGGTAAAGGGGTACAATGAGCAGTTCTTC.

V is TRBV5-8 and J is TRBJ2-1; D is unresolved. The V end was cut by 2 bases, the J end by 3 bases, with 18 bases between. Germline V gene data show CDR1 as SGHTS and CDR2 as YDEGEE. CDR3 length: 17 residues. CDR3 protein: CASSLRIGRVGYNEQFF. The CDR3 region has the DNA TGTGCCAGCAGCTTAAGAATCGGACGGGTGGGCTACAATGAGCAGTTCTTC.

The rearrangement uses TRBV27 and TRBJ1-5; D might be TRBD1 (5 bases). Trimming removed 0 bases from V and 7 bases from J, with 10 bases in between. The CDR3 is 14 residues long. Germline V CDR1 and CDR2: MNHEY, SMNVEV (reference sequence). The CDR3 spells CASSLSGDLQPQHF. As DNA, the CDR3 is TGTGCCAGCAGTTTATCAGGGGACCTCCAGCCCCAGCATTTT.

Turning to this clone: Other DNA sequences in this sample translate to the same CDR3. The chain couples TRBV28 to TRBJ2-1, with TRBD2 as a possible D gene (6 bases). V lost 3 bases, J lost 5 bases, and 8 bases lay in between. Germline CDR1 and CDR2: MDHEN and SYDVKM. CDR3 length: 13 residues. This CDR3 is CASSLEGDNEQFF. CDR3 bases: TGTGCCAGCAGTTTGGAGGGCGACAATGAGCAGTTCTTC. The full variable domain, its missing parts supplied by reference TRBV28 and TRBJ2-1, is DVKVTQSSRYLVKRTGEKVFLECVQDMDHENMFWYRQDPGLGLRLIYFSYDVKMKEKGDIPEGYSVSREKKERFSLILESASTNQTSMYLCASSLEGDNEQFFGPGTRLTVL.

A note on this clone: Other DNA sequences in this specimen translate into the identical CDR3. V is TRBV27 and J is TRBJ2-7, with D perhaps matching TRBD2 (6 bases). In germline, CDR1 is MNHEY, CDR2 SMNVEV (reference sequence). Trimming removed 3 bases at V and 2 bases at J, with 11 bases between. The CDR3 covers 14 residues. CDR3 residues: CASSFGRGPYEQYF. As DNA, the CDR3 is TGTGCCAGCAGTTTTGGGCGGGGACCCTACGAGCAGTACTTC.

The chain uses TRBV28 and TRBJ2-3; D is uncertain. Trimming took 5 bases from V and 1 from J, leaving 16 bases between them. The CDR3 is 16 residues long. CDR1 is MDHEN and CDR2 is SYDVKM in the germline V gene. CDR3 coding DNA: TGTGCCAGCAGTCCTAACTACCTTAGAGGCACAGATACGCAGTATTTT. Translating it yields CASSPNYLRGTDTQYF.